This T cell receptor beta chain originates from a study of monozygotic twins with inflammatory bowel disease. UMIs were attached via template switching, each with a 6-nucleotide sample barcode. TCRdb reworked the 5' RACE reads into one entry per CDR3 protein, no DNA. This sample's table reports about 330,000 distinct CDR3 sequences. On this clonotype: Its antigen is not identified.

Regarding the study as a whole: There were differing immunosuppressive treatments, which may have added variability to patient repertoires. TCRbeta inverse Simpson diversity was decreased in IBD patients versus healthy co-twins.

Someone took an approximately 2.6 ml blood sample from each of the donors. This CDR3 is 15 amino acids long. The receptor was isolated from a human donor with ulcerative colitis or Crohn's disease, or a healthy co-twin of an affected twin (not recorded which). The genes are TRBV12-3 or TRBV12-4 and TRBJ2-1. The sequenced material came from blood. The CDR3 sequence: CASSLVEKTYNEQFF.